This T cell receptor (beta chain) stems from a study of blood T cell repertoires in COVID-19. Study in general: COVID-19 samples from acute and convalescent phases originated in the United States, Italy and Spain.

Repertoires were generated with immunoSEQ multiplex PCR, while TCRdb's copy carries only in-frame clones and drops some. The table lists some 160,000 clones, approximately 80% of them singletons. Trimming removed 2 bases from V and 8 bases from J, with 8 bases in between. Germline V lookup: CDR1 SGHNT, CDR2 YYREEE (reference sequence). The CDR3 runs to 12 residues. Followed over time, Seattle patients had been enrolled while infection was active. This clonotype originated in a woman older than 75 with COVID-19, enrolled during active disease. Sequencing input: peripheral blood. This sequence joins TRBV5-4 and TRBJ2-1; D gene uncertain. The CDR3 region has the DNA TGTGCCAGCAGCTTCTCTCCCCATGAGCAGTTCTTC. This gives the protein CASSFSPHEQFF.